This TCR beta chain was identified in a study of post-analysis software for immune sequencing data. As for the study in general: Some patients lacked subtype; others had relapsing-remitting, secondary progressive or progressive-relapsing disease. Whole-study results and caveats: The study found significantly lower normalized Chao1 diversity in multiple sclerosis patients than in controls. Samples from one preparation batch, clustered by F measure, grouped strongly together. Higher frequency in patients than in controls was seen for about five TRBV segments, with TRBV5-6, TRBV5-1 and TRBV20-1 among them.

This clonotype was seen more than once but under ten times. Its antigen is unidentified. One end of the junction does not line up with germline, which may come from a read error. Prepared libraries of TCR beta cDNA carried unique molecular identifiers. Between about 0.85 and 10 million T cells gave rise to some 490,000 cDNA molecules. TCRdb redid the calling of the PCR reads with MiXCR, one entry per CDR3 protein. The repertoire holds fewer than 850,000 distinct CDR3 sequences, 30% seen once, with around 0.55% in the top ten. The CDR3 length is 15 residues. CDR1 SGHRS and CDR2 YFSETQ come from the germline V gene.

The TCR comes from a girl aged 10-17 years with multiple sclerosis. The chain carries TRBV5-1 and TRBJ1-4, with 9 nucleotides matching TRBD1. The sequencing sample was made of blood. The CDR3 spells CASSLPGQGNEKLFF. The CDR3 nucleotides read TGTGCCAGCAGCTTACCGGGACAGGGTAATGAAAAACTGTTTTTT.